What follows is one T cell receptor (beta chain) and its context. This record belongs to a study of technical replicates of blood from a handful of donors. The data were produced by immunoSEQ multiplex PCR, yet TCRdb's version contains in-frame clones alone and is incomplete. The sample lists about 83,000 clones; more than 85% were seen once. The CDR3 loop spans 17 amino acids. V shed 7 bases, J shed 8 bases, and the junction held 19 bases outside the gene matches. The V gene's germline CDR1 is LNHDA and CDR2 SQIVND (reference sequence). This sequence originates from a human donor in good health. The rearrangement joins TRBV19 to TRBJ2-2, with TRBD2 identical over 7 bases. The source material was T cells isolated from PBMCs. The chain's CDR3 is CASKDAGTTILGGELFF. In nucleotides, the CDR3 is TGTGCCAGTAAAGATGCCGGGACTACCATTTTAGGGGGGGAGCTGTTTTTT.